This T cell receptor (beta chain) is from a study of T cells in Graves' hyperthyroidism and ophthalmopathy. Turning to the study itself: Blood from the periphery was taken at initial diagnosis, before any treatment.

This clonotype was seen ten or more times. Its antigen is unknown. The CDR3 runs to 16 residues. Germline CDR1 and CDR2: LNHNV and YYDKDF (reference sequence). The junction had 11 bases not matched to a gene; V was cut back by 4 bases and J by 2 bases. Broader study findings: From stable hyperthyroidism, ophthalmopathy was separated by a 13 V-J model.

Used for diagnoses were clinical symptoms, serum thyroxine and TRAb, thyroid ultrasound and orbital computed tomography. Source material for PBMCs was over 7.5 ml fresh peripheral blood. Amplified regions were TCR beta CDR3 sequences from RNA transcripts. TCR CDR3 regions were first amplified by RT-PCR with HTBI primers. One entry per CDR3 protein, called by TCRdb with MiXCR from the multiplex PCR reads. Among some 500,000 distinct CDR3 sequences listed, roughly 25% were seen once. The TCR originated in a woman aged 25 to 39 with Graves' ophthalmopathy. The rearrangement uses TRBV15 and TRBJ2-7; 7 bases line up with TRBD2. The sample taken for sequencing was blood. The DNA for the CDR3 is TGTGCCACCAGCACAACCGGGGGGTTACCCGCCTACGAGCAGTACTTC. It codes for CATSTTGGLPAYEQYF.